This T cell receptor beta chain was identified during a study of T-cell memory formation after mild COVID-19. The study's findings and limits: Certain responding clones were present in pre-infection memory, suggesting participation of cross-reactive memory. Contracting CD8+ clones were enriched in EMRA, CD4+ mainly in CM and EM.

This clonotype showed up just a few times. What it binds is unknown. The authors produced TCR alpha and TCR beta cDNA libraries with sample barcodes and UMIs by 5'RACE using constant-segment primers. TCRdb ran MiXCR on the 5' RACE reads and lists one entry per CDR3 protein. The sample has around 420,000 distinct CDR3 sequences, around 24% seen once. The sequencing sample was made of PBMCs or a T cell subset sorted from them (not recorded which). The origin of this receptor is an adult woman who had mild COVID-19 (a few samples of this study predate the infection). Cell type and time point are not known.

The CDR3 DNA reads TGTGCCAGCAGCTTATCGTTCAGGACTAGTGCAAATGAGCAGTTCTTC. As protein: CASSLSFRTSANEQFF. The J gene is TRBJ2-1, the V gene TRBV7-8; 7 bases map to TRBD2. Looked up from germline, CDR1 is SGHVS and CDR2 is FQNEAQ. Trimming cost V 2 bases and J 7 bases; bases outside gene matches: 11. This CDR3 is 16 amino acids long.